This paragraph covers one TCR beta chain sequence. The antigen remains unidentified. This entry is derived from a study of PD-L1 blockade in urothelial cancer. Background on the study: Treatment start was followed by blood analysis at 3 weeks (second dose) and again at 6 weeks. The study recovered a median of around 140,000 T cells per blood sample.

Time point in this sample: pretreatment peripheral blood. Synthetic analogs of TCR templates were spiked into every PCR. Profiled with immunoSEQ multiplex PCR; TCRdb holds only in-frame clones, not every one. The sample lists 55,000 to 75,000 clones, about 81% seen once, with more than 1.5% in the top ten. Regarding the study as a whole: Lower pretreatment blood TCR clonality, under the median, predicted better survival, researchers reported.

CDR1 is KGHSH and CDR2 is LQKENI in the germline V gene. Trimming took off 5 bases at V and 4 bases at J, with 19 bases between the two ends. This CDR3 spans 16 amino acids. The rearrangement joins TRBV18 to TRBJ2-3; D might be TRBD1 (6 bases). Sample: PBMCs, taken around atezolizumab (anti-PD-L1) treatment. This clonotype originated in a man in his 70s with urothelial cancer. The CDR3 coding sequence is TGTGCCAGCTCAGCTCCCTACAGGGTTCGAGCAGATACGCAGTATTTT. Its protein product is CASSAPYRVRADTQYF.